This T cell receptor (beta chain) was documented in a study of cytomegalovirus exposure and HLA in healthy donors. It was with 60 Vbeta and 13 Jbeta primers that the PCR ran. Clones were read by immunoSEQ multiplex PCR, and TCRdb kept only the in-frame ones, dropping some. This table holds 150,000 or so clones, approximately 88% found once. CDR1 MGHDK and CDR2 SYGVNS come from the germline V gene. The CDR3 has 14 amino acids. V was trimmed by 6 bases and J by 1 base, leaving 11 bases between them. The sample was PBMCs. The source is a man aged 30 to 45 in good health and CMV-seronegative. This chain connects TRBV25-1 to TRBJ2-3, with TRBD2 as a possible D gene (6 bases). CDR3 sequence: CASRGGLGTDTQYF. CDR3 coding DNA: TGTGCCAGCAGGGGGGGACTTGGCACAGATACGCAGTATTTT. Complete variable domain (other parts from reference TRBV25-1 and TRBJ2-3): EADIYQTPRYLVIGTGKKITLECSQTMGHDKMYWYQQDPGMELHLIHYSYGVNSTEKGDLSSESTVSRIRTEHFPLTLESARPSHTSQYLCASRGGLGTDTQYFGPGTRLTVL.